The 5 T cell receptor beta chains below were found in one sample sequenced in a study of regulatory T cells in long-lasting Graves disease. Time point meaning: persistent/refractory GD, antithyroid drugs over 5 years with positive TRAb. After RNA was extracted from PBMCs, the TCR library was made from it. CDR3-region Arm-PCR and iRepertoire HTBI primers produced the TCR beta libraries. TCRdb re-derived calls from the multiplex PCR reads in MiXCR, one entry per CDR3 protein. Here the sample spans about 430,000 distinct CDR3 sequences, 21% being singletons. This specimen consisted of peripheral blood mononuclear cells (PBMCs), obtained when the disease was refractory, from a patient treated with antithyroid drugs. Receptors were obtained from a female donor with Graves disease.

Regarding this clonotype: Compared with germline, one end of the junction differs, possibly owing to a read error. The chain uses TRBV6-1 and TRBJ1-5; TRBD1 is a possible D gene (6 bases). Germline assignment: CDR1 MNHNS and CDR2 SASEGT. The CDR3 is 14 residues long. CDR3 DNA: TGTGTCAGCAGTGATTCAGGGGGCAATCAGCCCCAGCATTTT. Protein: CVSSDSGGNQPQHF.

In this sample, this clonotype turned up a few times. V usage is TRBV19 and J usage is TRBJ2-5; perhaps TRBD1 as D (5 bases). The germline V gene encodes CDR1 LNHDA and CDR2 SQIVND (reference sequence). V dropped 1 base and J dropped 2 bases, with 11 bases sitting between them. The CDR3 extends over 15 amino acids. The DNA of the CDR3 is TGTGCCAGTAGTATAGGGGGCGGTACACAAGAGACCCAGTACTTC. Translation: CASSIGGGTQETQYF. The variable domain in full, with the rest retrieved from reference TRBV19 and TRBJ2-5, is DGGITQSPKYLFRKEGQNVTLSCEQNLNHDAMYWYRQDPGQGLRLIYYSQIVNDFQKGDIAEGYSVSREKKESFPLTVTSAQKNPTAFYLCASSIGGGTQETQYFGPGTRLLVL.

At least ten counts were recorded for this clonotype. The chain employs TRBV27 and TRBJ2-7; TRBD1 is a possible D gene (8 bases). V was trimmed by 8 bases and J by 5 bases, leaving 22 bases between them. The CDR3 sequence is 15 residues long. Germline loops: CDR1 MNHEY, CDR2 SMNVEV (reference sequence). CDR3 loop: CASGSQGGLRNEQYF. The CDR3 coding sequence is TGTGCCAGCGGATCACAGGGGGGGCTAAGGAACGAGCAGTACTTC.

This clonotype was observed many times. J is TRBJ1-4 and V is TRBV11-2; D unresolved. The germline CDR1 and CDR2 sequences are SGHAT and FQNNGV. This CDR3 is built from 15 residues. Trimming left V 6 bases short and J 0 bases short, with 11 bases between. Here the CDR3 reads CASSLLTATNEKLFF. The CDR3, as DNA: TGTGCCAGCAGTTTATTGACCGCAACTAATGAAAAACTGTTTTTT.

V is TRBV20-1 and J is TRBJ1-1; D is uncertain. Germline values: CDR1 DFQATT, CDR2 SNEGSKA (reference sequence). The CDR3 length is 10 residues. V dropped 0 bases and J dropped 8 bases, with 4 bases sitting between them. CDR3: CSARDGEAFF. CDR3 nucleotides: TGCAGTGCTAGAGACGGCGAAGCTTTCTTT.